Listed here are 20 T cell receptor beta chains from one sample, sequenced in a study of read filtering for tumor transcriptome and immune sequencing. From roughly 0.4 ug of RNA, a library with molecular barcoded alpha/delta and beta/gamma adaptors was made. TCRdb called the reads again in MiXCR, with one record for every CDR3 protein. Of about 130,000 distinct CDR3 sequences in the sample, 10% to 15% were seen once. The specimen was a population of CD138-negative cells sorted from bone marrow. The receptor set was obtained from a donor older than 35 with multiple myeloma.

Details on this clonotype: A much more abundant neighbour one base away suggests this may be a read error. The CDR3 DNA follows: TGTGCCACCAGTGTAGGAAATAGCAATCAGCTCCAGCATTTT. Protein: CATSVGNSNQLQHF. This chain uses TRBV24-1 with TRBJ1-5, with D uncertain. The length of the CDR3 is 14 residues. Germline assignment: CDR1 KGHDR and CDR2 SFDVKD.

There are many counts of this clonotype. The chain uses TRBV5-5 and TRBJ2-1; D is tentatively TRBD1 or TRBD2 (5 bases each). Germline values: CDR1 SGHKS, CDR2 YYEKEE (reference sequence). The CDR3 totals 16 residues. The germline V and J ends were trimmed by 0 bases and 0 bases, with 10 bases remaining between them. The CDR3 region is CASSLDSGSSYNEQFF. The CDR3 DNA is TGTGCCAGCAGCTTGGATTCAGGGAGCTCCTACAATGAGCAGTTCTTC.

In this sample, this clonotype turned up many times. The chain couples TRBV28 to TRBJ1-1; possible D gene TRBD1, 5 bases. The germline V gene encodes CDR1 MDHEN and CDR2 SYDVKM. This CDR3 has 14 residues. V gave up 10 bases and J gave up 0 bases, with 15 bases separating them. CDR3 coding DNA: TGTGCCACTGACAGAAGACTGATGAACACTGAAGCTTTCTTT. Translated: CATDRRLMNTEAFF.

This clonotype has a handful of counts. CDR3: CASSLQGGRLSEAFF. DNA for the CDR3: TGTGCCAGCAGTTTGCAGGGGGGGCGGCTATCTGAAGCTTTCTTT. The V call is TRBV27, the J call TRBJ1-1, with TRBD1 matching 7 bases. The CDR3 runs 15 residues. Germline values: CDR1 MNHEY, CDR2 SMNVEV (reference sequence). The ends lost 3 bases at V and 6 bases at J; junction bases unmatched: 10.

In regard to this clonotype: A much larger clone differs by one base, so this may be a read error. The V gene is TRBV3-1, the J gene TRBJ2-5; D is unresolved. CDR1 and CDR2 (germline): LGHDT, YNNKEL (reference sequence). The CDR3 has 12 residues. CDR3 region: CASSHLQKTQYF. CDR3 DNA sequence: TGTGCCAGCAGCCACCTCCAAAAGACCCAGTACTTC.

The chain is built from TRBV29-1 and TRBJ2-7; D might be TRBD2 (6 bases). The CDR3 has 14 amino acids. Trimming cost V 6 bases and J 2 bases, with 17 bases left between them. CDR1 is SQVTM, CDR2 ANQGSEA, per germline. The CDR3 DNA sequence: TGCAGCGTCGAGATGGCAGGCGGGACCTACGAGCAGTACTTC. This gives the protein CSVEMAGGTYEQYF.

The table lists this clonotype with many counts. V gene TRBV2 combines with J gene TRBJ2-1, with 7 bases aligning to TRBD2. The CDR3 is 14 residues long. CDR1 and CDR2 (germline): SNHLY, FYNNEI. After removal of 11 bases from V and 0 bases from J, the junction contained 7 bases not matched to a gene. CDR3 in DNA: TGTGCCGGGGCTAGCGGCCGCTCCTACAATGAGCAGTTCTTC. Translating gives CAGASGRSYNEQFF. The complete variable domain, with remaining parts taken from reference TRBV2 and TRBJ2-1, reads EPEVTQTPSHQVTQMGQEVILRCVPISNHLYFYWYRQILGQKVEFLVSFYNNEISEKSEIFDDQFSVERPDGSNFTLKIRSTKLEDSAMYFCAGASGRSYNEQFFGPGTRLTVL.

Regarding this clonotype: At one end the junction does not follow the germline gene, possibly because of a read error. The V gene is TRBV27, the J gene TRBJ2-2; D is undetermined. From germline, CDR1 is MNHEY and CDR2 SMNVEV (reference sequence). The CDR3 is 16 amino acids. The CDR3: CASSFGLTANTVELFF. In DNA, the CDR3 is TGTGCCAGCAGTTTTGGCCTAACGGCGAACACCGTGGAGCTGTTTTTT.

This clonotype was observed at least ten times. The chain couples TRBV6-1 to TRBJ1-5, with 12 bases identical to TRBD1. Germline lookup yields CDR1 MNHNS and CDR2 SASEGT. This CDR3 is built from 15 residues. The J segment lost 7 bases and the V segment lost 4 bases, leaving 5 bases of the junction unmatched. CDR3 residues: CASSVGTGGGQPQHF. The CDR3 region has the DNA TGTGCCAGCAGTGTCGGGACAGGGGGCGGACAGCCCCAGCATTTT.

This CDR3 reads CASSASGTGMTGELFF. For the CDR3, the DNA is TGCGCCAGCAGCGCCTCCGGGACAGGGATGACCGGGGAGCTGTTTTTT. The chain employs TRBV5-1 and TRBJ2-2, with 9 bases fitting TRBD1. CDR3 length equals 16 residues. Germline CDR1 is SGHRS and CDR2 is YFSETQ. The junction had 9 bases not matched to a gene; V was cut back by 4 bases and J by 5 bases.

The sample holds many counts of this clonotype. The V call is TRBV6-2 or TRBV6-3, the J call TRBJ1-5; D gene unclear. Trimming took 7 bases from V and 2 from J, leaving 15 bases between them. This CDR3 comprises 15 residues. CDR1 MNHEY and CDR2 SVGEGT come from the germline V gene. CDR3 coding DNA: TGTGCCAGCAATCTCGGCGAGTCGGGCAATCAGCCCCAGCATTTT. Translating it yields CASNLGESGNQPQHF.

This clonotype was observed at least ten times. The chain recombines TRBV27 with TRBJ1-6; D is undetermined. Germline assignment: CDR1 MNHEY and CDR2 SMNVEV (reference sequence). Trimming cost V 6 bases and J 10 bases, with 19 bases left between them. CDR3 size: 15 residues. CDR3 loop: CASRKGGALESPLHF. The CDR3, as DNA: TGTGCCAGCAGGAAGGGAGGAGCCTTGGAATCACCCCTCCACTTT.

This clonotype was seen many times. This rearrangement joins TRBV7-8 to TRBJ1-1; D perhaps matches TRBD1 (6 bases). The length of the CDR3 is 15 residues. With 3 bases removed from V and 2 bases from J, the gap between germline ends came to 13 bases. Germline assignment: CDR1 SGHVS and CDR2 FQNEAQ. For the CDR3, the DNA is TGTGCCAGCAGCTTCACAGGGTTAGGCAACACTGAAGCTTTCTTT. Protein sequence: CASSFTGLGNTEAFF.

This clonotype came up many times. This chain links TRBV11-3 with TRBJ2-2; D might be TRBD1 (7 bases). The CDR3 has 15 amino acids. CDR1 SGHNT and CDR2 YENEEA come from the germline V gene. V gave up 5 bases and J gave up 6 bases, with 16 bases separating them. The CDR3 reads CASSARGAEAGELFF. The DNA of the CDR3 is TGTGCCAGCAGCGCCAGGGGGGCCGAGGCCGGGGAGCTGTTTTTT.

There are many counts of this clonotype. The chain recombines TRBV3-1 with TRBJ2-6; the D is unclear. Trimming left V 7 bases short and J 0 bases short, with 7 bases between. The CDR3 is 14 amino acids. The germline gives CDR1 LGHDT, CDR2 YNNKEL (reference sequence). This chain's CDR3 is CASKTSSGANVLTF. Here the CDR3 DNA reads TGTGCCAGCAAAACGTCCTCTGGGGCCAACGTCCTGACTTTC. The variable domain in full, completed from reference TRBV3-1 and TRBJ2-6, reads DTAVSQTPKYLVTQMGNDKSIKCEQNLGHDTMYWYKQDSKKFLKIMFSYNNKELIINETVPNRFSPKSPDKAHLNLHINSLELGDSAVYFCASKTSSGANVLTFGAGSRLTVL.

This clonotype was picked up many times. This chain joins TRBV10-3 and TRBJ2-7; D is undetermined. Germline CDR1 reads ENHRY; CDR2 reads SYGVKD. Trimming cost V 8 bases and J 6 bases, with 14 bases left between them. The CDR3 runs 12 residues. CDR3 residues: CAILKESAEQYF. CDR3 sequence (DNA): TGTGCCATCCTAAAGGAAAGTGCCGAGCAGTACTTC.

Many counts were recorded for this clonotype. The chain is built from TRBV7-8 and TRBJ2-1; D remains ambiguous. V lost 7 bases, J lost 5 bases, and 15 bases lay in between. The germline CDR1 and CDR2 sequences are SGHVS and FQNEAQ. This CDR3 is 14 amino acids long. The CDR3 coding sequence is TGTGCCAGCACCCGTTCGGGCACCAACAATGAGCAGTTCTTC. This sequence encodes CASTRSGTNNEQFF.

Remarks on this clonotype: Lacking the conserved final phenylalanine or tryptophan, this CDR3 likely reflects a read error. The limits of the CDR3 on the DNA are not certain, so only TCRdb's listed CDR3 is given. The rearrangement joins TRBV28 to TRBJ2-1; TRBD1 was called by the table and not checked on the DNA. Germline V gene sequence: CDR1 MDHEN, CDR2 SYDVKM. The CDR3 is 12 residues long, ends included. This chain's CDR3 is CASGPIENEQVC.

This clonotype has a handful of counts. V and J are TRBV7-9 and TRBJ1-3; D unresolved. This CDR3 region has 16 residues. V was shortened by 5 bases and J by 2 bases, with 16 bases between the two germline ends. In germline, CDR1 is SEHNR, CDR2 FQNEAQ (reference sequence). CDR3 nucleotide sequence: TGTGCCAGCAGCCCAGATACTCGGGCCACTGGAAACACCATATATTTT. Translating gives CASSPDTRATGNTIYF.

This clonotype was seen at least ten times. This chain links TRBV21-1 with TRBJ2-3; TRBD2 is the table's D call, not checked against the DNA. TRBV21-1 is a listed pseudogene. This CDR3 is built from 18 residues. Here the CDR3 DNA reads TGTGCCAGCAGCAAAGTTTGTTGTAGCGGGGGGTACACAGATACGCAGTATTTT. It yields the protein CASSKVCCSGGYTDTQYF.